The 12 T cell receptor beta chains below come from one sample, sequenced in a study of control samples from healthy donors and cancer patients. Only in-frame clones appear in the TCRdb table, and some are missing; sequencing was by immunoSEQ multiplex PCR. The sample lists 95,000 to 100,000 clones; around 80% were seen once. Specimen: blood. The receptors here all came from a man between 60 and 70 years old in good health.

This clone was seen a single time. A read error may account for a junction end that differs from germline. The chain couples TRBV4-1 to TRBJ2-1; D is possibly TRBD1 (5 bases). This CDR3 contains 18 residues. The germline V gene has CDR1 MGHRA and CDR2 YSYEKL. The CDR3 DNA reads TGCGCCAGCAGCCAAGGGGTCCCTCCGGGCAGGGCCCACAACGAGCAGTTCTTC. Amino acid sequence: CASSQGVPPGRAHNEQFF.

The chain employs TRBV2 and TRBJ1-6, with D perhaps TRBD1 (5 bases). The germline V gene encodes CDR1 SNHLY and CDR2 FYNNEI. The CDR3 is 16 residues long. Trimming left V 6 bases short and J 0 bases short, with 12 bases between. CDR3: CASRINRSSYNSPLHF. The CDR3 region has the DNA TGTGCCAGCAGAATCAACAGGAGCTCCTATAATTCACCCCTCCACTTT. The full variable domain, in which reference TRBV2 and TRBJ1-6 provide the parts outside the CDR3, is EPEVTQTPSHQVTQMGQEVILRCVPISNHLYFYWYRQILGQKVEFLVSFYNNEISEKSEIFDDQFSVERPDGSNFTLKIRSTKLEDSAMYFCASRINRSSYNSPLHFGNGTRLTVT.

V gene TRBV3-1 (or the pseudogene TRBV3-2) combines with J gene TRBJ2-7, with a tentative D call TRBD1 (6 bases). The V end was cut by 1 base, the J end by 5 bases, with 15 bases between. Looked up from germline, CDR1 is LGHDT and CDR2 is YNNKEL (reference sequence). This CDR3 contains 15 residues. CDR3 protein: CASSQGTAFFNEQYF. In DNA, the CDR3 is TGTGCCAGCAGCCAAGGGACAGCGTTTTTCAACGAGCAGTACTTC.

V is TRBV5-5 and J is TRBJ1-5; D is ambiguous. The CDR3 spans 15 residues. CDR1 and CDR2 (germline): SGHKS, YYEKEE (reference sequence). V shed 4 bases and J shed 0 bases, with 11 bases lying between them. This chain's CDR3 is CASSRARNSNQPQHF. CDR3 DNA sequence: TGTGCCAGCAGCAGGGCTCGGAATAGCAATCAGCCCCAGCATTTT. The whole variable domain, remainder taken from reference TRBV5-5 and TRBJ1-5, is DAGVTQSPTHLIKTRGQQVTLRCSPISGHKSVSWYQQVLGQGPQFIFQYYEKEERGRGNFPDRFSARQFPNYSSELNVNALLLGDSALYLCASSRARNSNQPQHFGDGTRLSIL.

This chain joins TRBV6-7 and TRBJ1-5; D uncertain. TRBV6-7 counts as an open reading frame of uncertain function. V lost 6 bases to trimming and J lost 1 base, with 13 bases between them. There are 15 residues in the CDR3. CDR3 region: CASRAMVESNQPQHF. The CDR3, as DNA: TGTGCCAGCAGAGCTATGGTCGAGAGCAATCAGCCCCAGCATTTT.

The V call is TRBV5-6, the J call TRBJ2-1, with D tentatively TRBD1 (6 bases). The V gene's germline CDR1 is SGHDT and CDR2 YYEEEE. The CDR3 sequence is 13 residues long. V lost 2 bases, J lost 8 bases, and 11 bases lay in between. CDR3 amino acids: CASSLGGGYEQFF. DNA of the CDR3: TGTGCCAGCAGCTTAGGGGGTGGATATGAGCAGTTCTTC.

The V and J genes are TRBV7-8 and TRBJ1-3, with D perhaps matching TRBD1 (5 bases). From germline, CDR1 is SGHVS and CDR2 FQNEAQ. V was cut by 5 bases and J by 2 bases, with 16 bases left in between. The CDR3 has 16 amino acids. This CDR3 reads CASSPTRGETGNTIYF. In DNA, the CDR3 is TGTGCCAGCAGCCCCACTCGAGGGGAAACTGGAAACACCATATATTTT.

The V call is TRBV7-2, the J call TRBJ2-3; 15 nucleotides agree with TRBD2. V trimming: 5 bases; J trimming: 14 bases; junction bases outside the gene matches: 8. The CDR3 length is 14 residues. Germline CDR1 reads SGHTA; CDR2 reads FQGNSA. CDR3 nucleotide sequence: TGTGCCAGCAGCGAAGGGACTAGCGGGAGGAGGCGGTATTTT. This sequence encodes CASSEGTSGRRRYF. Combining the CDR3 with reference TRBV7-2 and TRBJ2-3 gives the whole variable domain GAGVSQSPSNKVTEKGKDVELRCDPISGHTALYWYRQSLGQGLEFLIYFQGNSAPDKSGLPSDRFSAERTGGSVSTLTIQRTQQEDSAVYLCASSEGTSGRRRYFGPGTRLTVL.

The chain is built from TRBV6-4 and TRBJ2-3; 7 bases line up with TRBD2. The CDR3 consists of 15 residues. Per germline, CDR1 MRHNA and CDR2 SNTAGT. The V and J ends lost 6 bases and 0 bases, in that order; junction bases with no gene match: 6. In nucleotides, the CDR3 is TGTGCCAGCAGCCCGGGACTAACTAGCACAGATACGCAGTATTTT. Translating it yields CASSPGLTSTDTQYF.

The chain joins TRBV12-3 or TRBV12-4 to TRBJ1-1, with TRBD1 as a possible D gene (5 bases). Trimming left V 5 bases short and J 0 bases short, with 7 bases between. This CDR3 has 13 amino acids. The CDR3 region is CASSPGMNTEAFF. The DNA for the CDR3 is TGTGCCAGCAGTCCAGGGATGAACACTGAAGCTTTCTTT.

V is TRBV29-1 and J is TRBJ2-3; 11 nucleotides line up with TRBD2. Trimming took 7 bases from V and 0 from J; bases not matched to a gene: 3. CDR1 is SQVTM and CDR2 is ANQGSEA in the germline V gene. CDR3 length: 14 residues. This chain's CDR3 is CSATSGTSTDTQYF. CDR3 nucleotide sequence: TGCAGCGCGACTAGCGGGACGAGCACAGATACGCAGTATTTT.

The rearrangement uses TRBV5-4 and TRBJ2-3; 8 positions agree with TRBD2. The CDR3 has 15 amino acids. Trimming cost V 3 bases and J 0 bases; bases outside gene matches: 3. Germline lookup yields CDR1 SGHNT and CDR2 YYREEE (reference sequence). The CDR3, as DNA: TGTGCCAGCAGCTATAGCGGGGAAAGCACAGATACGCAGTATTTT. Its translation: CASSYSGESTDTQYF.